This TCR beta chain was sequenced for a study of PD-1 blockade in classical Hodgkin lymphoma. Study-wide results and limits: According to reports, newly diagnosed patients had lower baseline TCR diversity than healthy donors, and relapsed/refractory patients had lower baseline TCR diversity still.

Germline CDR1 is SGDLS and CDR2 is YYNGEE. V lost 4 bases, J lost 3 bases, and 10 bases lay in between. This CDR3 is built from 13 residues. Clones were sequenced by immunoSEQ multiplex PCR, and TCRdb holds only the in-frame ones, with some missing. The table lists approximately 150,000 clones, 78% of them singletons. Concerning this clone: No antigen is known for it.

Every patient was affected by relapse after autologous stem cell transplantation, while exposure to brentuximab vedotin was not uniform. The chain is built from TRBV9 and TRBJ2-5; D is perhaps TRBD1 (5 bases). Material: peripheral blood mononuclear cells (PBMCs), obtained before the second cycle of nivolumab. The clonotype comes from a human donor with classical Hodgkin lymphoma. The CDR3 loop reads CASSYGQEETQYF. CDR3 nucleotide sequence: TGTGCCAGCAGCTACGGACAAGAAGAGACCCAGTACTTC. The complete variable domain, with remaining parts taken from reference TRBV9 and TRBJ2-5, reads DSGVTQTPKHLITATGQRVTLRCSPRSGDLSVYWYQQSLDQGLQFLIQYYNGEERAKGNILERFSAQQFPDLHSELNLSSLELGDSALYFCASSYGQEETQYFGPGTRLLVL.